This TCR beta chain is from a study of shared T cell receptors in the human thymus. Sequencing was performed with immunoSEQ multiplex PCR; in TCRdb, only in-frame clones are kept and a portion is missing. Of some 760,000 clones in the sample, 70% to 90% were seen once. CDR1 and CDR2 from the germline V gene are MGHRA and YSYEKL. The CDR3 runs to 17 residues. The V and J ends lost 1 base and 2 bases, in that order; junction bases with no gene match: 9. These sequences were also reported in another study, on human thymus T cells. As reported in that work: Congenital heart defects were the reason for the corrective surgery that the donors, healthy Finnish infants, were having.

The TCR sequence derives from a girl under three years old with a congenital heart defect. The source material was thymocytes. The chain carries TRBV4-1 and TRBJ2-3, with 7 nucleotides matching TRBD2. The CDR3 DNA is TGCGCCAGCAGCCAAGGGGAGGGGACTGCAATCACAGATACGCAGTATTTT. As protein: CASSQGEGTAITDTQYF.